The rows below give T cell receptor beta chains drawn from one sample of a study of T-cell memory formation after mild COVID-19. A single record per CDR3 protein comes from TCRdb applying MiXCR to the 5' RACE reads. The data show hundreds of thousands of distinct CDR3 sequences, 24% seen once. Sequenced material: PBMCs or a T cell subset sorted from them (not recorded which). The receptors were sampled from an adult woman who had mild COVID-19 (a few samples of this study predate the infection). Cell type and time point are not known. CDR3s leave out the opening cysteine and the closing phenylalanine or tryptophan.

V gene | CDR3 protein
TRBV11-3 | ASSRDRTKNTEAF
TRBV24-1 | ATQIAGSYNEQF
TRBV24-1 | ATRSPDRGPQETQY
TRBV6-4 | ASSASGSGYNEQF
TRBV5-1 | ASSSIQSDTQY
TRBV7-2 | ASSRDRVGPGDTEAF
TRBV4-1 | ASSVLPGQAVEAF
TRBV12-3/TRBV12-4 | ASSVRQGSDTQY
TRBV5-5 | ASSLDRDGYT
TRBV7-9 | ASSTLTDTQY